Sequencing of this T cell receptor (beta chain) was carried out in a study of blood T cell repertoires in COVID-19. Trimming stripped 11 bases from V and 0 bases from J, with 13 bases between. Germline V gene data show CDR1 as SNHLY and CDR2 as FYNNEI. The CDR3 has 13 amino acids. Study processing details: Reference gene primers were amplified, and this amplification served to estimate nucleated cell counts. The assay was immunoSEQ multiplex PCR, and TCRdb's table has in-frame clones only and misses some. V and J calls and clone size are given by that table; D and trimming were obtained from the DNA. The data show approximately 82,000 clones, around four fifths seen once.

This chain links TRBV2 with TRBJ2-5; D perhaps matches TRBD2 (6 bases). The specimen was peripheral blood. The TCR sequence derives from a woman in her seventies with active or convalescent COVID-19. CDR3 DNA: TGTGCCGTAAGCGGGCGGGACCAAGAGACCCAGTACTTC. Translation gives CAVSGRDQETQYF.